This T cell receptor (beta chain) was sequenced during a study of blood T cell repertoires in COVID-19. The wider study: COVID-19 samples, acute and convalescent, were from the United States, Italy and Spain. Sample material is recorded as cDNA or gDNA derived from T cells, B-cell-depleted T cells, or PBMCs.

The CDR3 is 17 residues long. The V gene's germline CDR1 is MGHRA and CDR2 YSYEKL. The junction had 8 bases not matched to a gene; V was cut back by 7 bases and J by 2 bases. Per the authors' pipeline: Reference gene primer amplification in the assay estimated nucleated cell counts. The method was immunoSEQ multiplex PCR; TCRdb's version includes in-frame clones alone and lacks a portion of them. V, J and clone size reflect that table, while D and trimming were determined from the DNA. Here the sample spans approximately 300,000 clones, 80% to 95% being singletons. Seattle-derived patients entered the study during active infection and were followed longitudinally.

J is TRBJ2-7 and V is TRBV4-1; 16 bases map to TRBD2. What was sequenced was peripheral blood. The receptor's source is a woman in her twenties or thirties with COVID-19, enrolled during active disease. CDR3 residues: CASIIQGTSGRAYEQYF. For the CDR3, the DNA is TGCGCCAGCATTATTCAGGGGACTAGCGGGAGGGCCTACGAGCAGTACTTC.